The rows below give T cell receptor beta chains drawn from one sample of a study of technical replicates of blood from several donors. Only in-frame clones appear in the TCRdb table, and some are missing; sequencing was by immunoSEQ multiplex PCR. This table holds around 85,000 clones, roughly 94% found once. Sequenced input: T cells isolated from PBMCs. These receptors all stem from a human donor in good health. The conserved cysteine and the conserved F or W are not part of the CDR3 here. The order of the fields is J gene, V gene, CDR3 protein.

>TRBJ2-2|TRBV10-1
ASKGDTGELF
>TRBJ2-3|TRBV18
ASSTTLGGVKGGDTQY
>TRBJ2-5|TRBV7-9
ASSTLSGGAPETQY
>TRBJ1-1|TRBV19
ASTQPGMNTEAF
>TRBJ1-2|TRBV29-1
SVGPSLESYT
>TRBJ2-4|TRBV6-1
ASSERTSGTNIQY
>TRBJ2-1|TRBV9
ASSAPDRGSYNEQF
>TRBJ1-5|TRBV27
ASSLSSHSNQPQH
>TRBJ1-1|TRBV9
ASSAREGDGTTEAF
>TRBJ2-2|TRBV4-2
ASSPWGASGLAGNAGELF
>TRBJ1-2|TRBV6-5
ASSSPGQGNYGYT
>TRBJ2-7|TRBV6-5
ASSYGRDTRLYEQY
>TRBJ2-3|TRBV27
ASSLRQGWDTQY
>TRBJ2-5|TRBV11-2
ASSLFREQETQY
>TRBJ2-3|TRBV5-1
ASSQGFGGDTQY
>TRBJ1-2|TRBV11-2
ASSLFQGGYGYT
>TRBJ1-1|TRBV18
ASSPTEGAASKAF
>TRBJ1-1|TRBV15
ATSRGLIGGEAF
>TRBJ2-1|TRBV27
ASNRVSNEQF
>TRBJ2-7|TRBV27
ATQGIAYEQY
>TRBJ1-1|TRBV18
ASSPTSQGNTEAF
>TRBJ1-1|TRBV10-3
AISEPGGTEAF
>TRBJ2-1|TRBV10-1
ASSPGQVYNEQF
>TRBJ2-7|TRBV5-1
ASSQRRGAYEQY
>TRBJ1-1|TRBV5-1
ASSLTDTEAF
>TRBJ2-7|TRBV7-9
ASSPVVGSSYEQY
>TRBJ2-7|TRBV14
ASSLRVGEQY
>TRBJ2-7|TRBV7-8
ASSPGQVEYDYEQY
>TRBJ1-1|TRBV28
ASTPGQGPTEAF
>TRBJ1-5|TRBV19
ASSMGPAGEQPQH
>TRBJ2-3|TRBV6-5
ASRLAGQAEY
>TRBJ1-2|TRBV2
ASSGQGLYGYT
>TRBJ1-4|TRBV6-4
ASSDLQKPDHTNEKLF
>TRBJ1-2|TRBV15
ATSRQGFRYGYT
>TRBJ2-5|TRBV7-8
ASSLAYLAGEETQY
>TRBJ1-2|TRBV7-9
ASSPGTGSTNYGYT